This T cell receptor (beta chain) was documented in a study of blood T cell repertoires in COVID-19. Study-level background: The cDNA or gDNA used as material had been derived from T cells, B-cell-depleted T cells, or PBMCs.

In the study's own analysis: Amplifying reference gene primers gave estimates of nucleated cell counts. The repertoire was sequenced with immunoSEQ multiplex PCR; TCRdb's copy has only in-frame clones and lacks some. V, J and clone size are those of that table, while D and trimming were read from the DNA. This sample has around 250,000 clones, with around 84% found just once. Membership in each cohort depended on participant-reported clinical history. The study counted Cohort 3 donors as recovered given two negative PCRs, clearance, or symptom resolution. This clonotype was sampled from a woman between 45 and 60 years old who had recovered from COVID-19. Sequencing input: PBMCs or T cells enriched from blood (not recorded which).

The chain's CDR3 is CASSLLAGPYGYTF. For the CDR3, the DNA is TGTGCCAGCAGTTTATTGGCAGGCCCCTATGGCTACACCTTC. The gene calls are TRBV28 and TRBJ1-2, with D uncertain. This CDR3 comprises 14 residues. V was trimmed by 1 base and J by 4 bases, leaving 10 bases between them. CDR1 MDHEN and CDR2 SYDVKM come from the germline V gene.